This T cell receptor (beta chain) was observed in a study of metastatic and nonmetastatic thyroid tumors (dated by TCRdb to between 2020 and 2021). The study in broad terms: The researchers compared repertoires between peripheral blood samples and tumor or nodule tissue samples from patients with malignant or benign thyroid disease. Overall study results and their limits: In both blood and tumor samples, malignant tumors were reported to have significantly higher TCR beta diversity than benign nodules.

Points on this clone: No antigen is known for it. No quality values exist for individual bases; no much larger clone is one base distant.

Before undergoing thyroid surgery, none of the patients had been given any kind of treatment. Patient clinical samples collected from about 2011 to 2018 were retrospectively analysed using T-cell receptor beta sequencing. Library preparation employed PCR. TCRdb names Illumina HiSeq 4000 as the instrument used. High-throughput sequencing was used to profile the TCR beta-chain CDR3 region of each patient. The published analysis was carried out like this. The researchers built a classifier to tell apart papillary thyroid cancer patients with distant metastasis, based on CDR3 differences among clinicopathological groups. The Shannon index was used to measure repertoire diversity, and the Morisita-Horn index was used to measure how similar tumor and blood repertoires were. Using fastp trimming at Q25 and MiXCR clonotype assembly, TCRdb reanalyzed the public sequencing data and kept in-frame beta chains. The V and J calls, along with clone size, are taken from TCRdb and not from the paper's own processing. For this sample the table gives around 46,000 clones, of which less than 25% were detected only once. The top ten hold roughly 3.8% of the sample.

V loses 5 bases at its end and J loses 3 bases; junction bases beyond the gene matches: 14. In the germline V gene (reference sequence), CDR1 corresponds to DFQATT and CDR2 to SNEGSKA. The CDR3 runs 17 residues from the cysteine to the phenylalanine. CDR3 DNA only is kept here, 51 bases in frame from base 1. The rearrangement combines TRBV20-1 with TRBJ2-7; TRBD2 fits 12 bases in the junction. The TCR sequence derives from a male donor with papillary thyroid cancer or a benign thyroid nodule (not recorded which). Some clones in this sample may be carry-over from other donors' samples. The specimen was blood. The CDR3: CSARGMTQTSGSYEQYF. The nucleotide sequence reads TGCAGTGCTCGAGGGATGACTCAGACTAGCGGGAGCTACGAGCAGTACTTC.